The T cell receptor (beta chain) under discussion was sequenced for a study of vaccination and CD4 T cells after COVID-19. This clonotype has just a few counts. The antigen is undetermined. The length of the CDR3 is 14 residues. In germline, CDR1 is MNHEY, CDR2 SMNVEV (reference sequence). J was trimmed by 3 bases and V by 6 bases; bases with no gene match: 6. An Oncomine TCR Beta short-read assay was used to sequence the DNA from cultured CD4+ T cells. Via MiXCR, TCRdb re-called the PCR reads, giving one row per CDR3 protein. The sample yields approximately 20,000 distinct CDR3 sequences, around 45% seen once. Treatment in this sample: approximately nine-day PBMC culture with coronavirus spike peptide pools or control peptides (ViraFEST assay).

The J gene is TRBJ1-2, the V gene TRBV27; 8 bases line up with TRBD1. The sample in question was CD4+ T cells from blood, cultured in vitro, obtained after SARS-CoV-2 vaccination. The clonotype originates from a human donor who had recovered from COVID-19. Written as DNA, the CDR3 is TGTGCCAGCAGGCAGACAGGGGTTGACTATGGCTACACCTTC. The encoded protein is CASRQTGVDYGYTF.